This section outlines one TCR beta chain sequence together with its context. These data are taken from a study of blood T cell repertoires in COVID-19. The V and J ends lost 5 bases and 4 bases, in that order; junction bases with no gene match: 6. This CDR3 has 16 residues. Germline V lookup: CDR1 SGHTA, CDR2 FQGNSA. Repertoires were generated with immunoSEQ multiplex PCR, while TCRdb's copy carries only in-frame clones and drops some. The table records roughly 160,000 clones, 85% of them present only once. Sequenced: peripheral blood. The sequence was obtained from a man aged 35 to 55 with acute or convalescent COVID-19. The rearrangement links TRBV7-2 to TRBJ2-3; 13 bases fit TRBD2. DNA for the CDR3: TGTGCCAGCAGCGTCACCACTAGCGGGGGGGCAGATACGCAGTATTTT. Its translation is CASSVTTSGGADTQYF.